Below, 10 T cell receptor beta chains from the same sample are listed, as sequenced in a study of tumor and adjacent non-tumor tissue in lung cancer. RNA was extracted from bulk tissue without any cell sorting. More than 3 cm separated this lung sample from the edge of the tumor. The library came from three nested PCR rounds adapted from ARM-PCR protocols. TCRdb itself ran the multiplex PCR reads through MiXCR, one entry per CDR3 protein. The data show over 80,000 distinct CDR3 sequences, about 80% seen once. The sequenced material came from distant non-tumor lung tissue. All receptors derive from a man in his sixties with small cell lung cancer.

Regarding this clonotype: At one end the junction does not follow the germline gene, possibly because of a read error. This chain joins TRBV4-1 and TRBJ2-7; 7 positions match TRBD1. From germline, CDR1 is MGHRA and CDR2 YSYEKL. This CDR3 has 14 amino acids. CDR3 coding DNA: TGCGCCAGCAGCCCGACAGGGCTGGGGAACGAGCAATACTTC. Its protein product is CASSPTGLGNEQYF.

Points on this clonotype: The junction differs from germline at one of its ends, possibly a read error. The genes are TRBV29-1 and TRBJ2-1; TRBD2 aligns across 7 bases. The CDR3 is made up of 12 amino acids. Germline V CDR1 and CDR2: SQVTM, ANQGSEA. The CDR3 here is CSVDDAGDEQFF. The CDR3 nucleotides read TGCAGCGTTGATGACGCGGGAGACGAGCAATTCTTC.

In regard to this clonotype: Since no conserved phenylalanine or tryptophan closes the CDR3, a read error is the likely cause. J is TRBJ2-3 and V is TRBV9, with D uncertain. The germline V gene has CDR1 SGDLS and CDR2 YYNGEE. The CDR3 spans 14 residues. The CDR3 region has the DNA TGTGCCAGCAGCAATATTCCCGCGCCAGATAAGCAGTATCTT. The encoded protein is CASSNIPAPDKQYL.

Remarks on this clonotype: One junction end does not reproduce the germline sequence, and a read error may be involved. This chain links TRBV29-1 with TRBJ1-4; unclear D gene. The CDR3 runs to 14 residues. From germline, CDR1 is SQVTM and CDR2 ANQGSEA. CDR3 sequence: CRVERWQENEKLFF. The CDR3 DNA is TGCAGAGTTGAAAGGTGGCAAGAGAATGAAAAACTGTTTTTT.

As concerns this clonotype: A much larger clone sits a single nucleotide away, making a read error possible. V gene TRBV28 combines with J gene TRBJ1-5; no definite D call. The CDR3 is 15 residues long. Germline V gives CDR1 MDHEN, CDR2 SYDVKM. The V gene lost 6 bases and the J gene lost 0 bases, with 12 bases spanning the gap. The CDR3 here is CASSTRKLSNQPQHF. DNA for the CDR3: TGTGCCAGCAGCACCCGCAAGCTTAGCAATCAGCCCCAGCATTTT.

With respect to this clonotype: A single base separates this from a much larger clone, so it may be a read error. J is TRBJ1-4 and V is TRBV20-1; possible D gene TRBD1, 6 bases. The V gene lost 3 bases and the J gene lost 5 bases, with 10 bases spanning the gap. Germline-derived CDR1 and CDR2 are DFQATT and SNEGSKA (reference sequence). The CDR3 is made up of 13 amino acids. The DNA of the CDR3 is TGCAGTGCTAGTCGGACAGACAATGAAAAACTGTTTTTT. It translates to CSASRTDNEKLFF.

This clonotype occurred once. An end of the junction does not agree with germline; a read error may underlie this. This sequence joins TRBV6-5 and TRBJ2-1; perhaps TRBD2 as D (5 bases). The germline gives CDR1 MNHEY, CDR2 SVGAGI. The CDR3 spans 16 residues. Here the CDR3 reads CASSPARDNSYNEQFF. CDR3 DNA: TGTGCCAGCAGCCCCGCACGGGATAACTCCTACAATGAGCAGTTTTTC.

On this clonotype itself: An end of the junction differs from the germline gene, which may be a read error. CDR3 residues: CASSSRITNEQFF. CDR3 in DNA: TGTGCCAGTAGTTCCCGGATTACCAATGAGCAGTTCTTC. This chain links TRBV12-3 or TRBV12-4 with TRBJ2-1; D is unresolved. This CDR3 is 13 amino acids long.

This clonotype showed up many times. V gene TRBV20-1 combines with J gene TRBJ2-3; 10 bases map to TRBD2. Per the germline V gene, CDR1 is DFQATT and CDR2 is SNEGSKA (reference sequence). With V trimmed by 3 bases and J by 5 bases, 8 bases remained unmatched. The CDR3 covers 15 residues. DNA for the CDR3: TGCAGTGCTAGGAGTCCTAGCGGGAGTGGAGATACGCAGTATTTT. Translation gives CSARSPSGSGDTQYF.

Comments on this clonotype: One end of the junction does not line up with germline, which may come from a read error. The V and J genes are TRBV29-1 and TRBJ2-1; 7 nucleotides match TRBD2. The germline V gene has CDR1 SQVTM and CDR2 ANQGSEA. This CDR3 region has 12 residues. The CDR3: CSIEDAGDEQIF. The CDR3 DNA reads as TGCAGCATTGAAGACGCGGGAGACGAGCAGATCTTC.